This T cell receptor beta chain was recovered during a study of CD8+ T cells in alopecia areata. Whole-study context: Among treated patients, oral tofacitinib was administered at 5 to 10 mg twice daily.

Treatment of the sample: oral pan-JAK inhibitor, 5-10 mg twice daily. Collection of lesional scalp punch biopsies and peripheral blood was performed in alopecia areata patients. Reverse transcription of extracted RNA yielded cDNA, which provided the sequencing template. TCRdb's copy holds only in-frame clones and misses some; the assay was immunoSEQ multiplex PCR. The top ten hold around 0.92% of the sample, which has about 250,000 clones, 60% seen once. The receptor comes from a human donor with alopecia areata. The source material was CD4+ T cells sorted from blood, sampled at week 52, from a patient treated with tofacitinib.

CDR3 in amino acids: CASSQVLVGNNYGYTF. In DNA form, the CDR3 reads TGCGCCAGCAGCCAAGTCTTAGTGGGCAACAACTATGGCTACACCTTC. The genes are TRBV4-1 and TRBJ1-2; D not resolved. The CDR3 has 16 amino acids. V was shortened by 1 base and J by 2 bases, with 14 bases between the two germline ends. Germline values: CDR1 MGHRA, CDR2 YSYEKL.